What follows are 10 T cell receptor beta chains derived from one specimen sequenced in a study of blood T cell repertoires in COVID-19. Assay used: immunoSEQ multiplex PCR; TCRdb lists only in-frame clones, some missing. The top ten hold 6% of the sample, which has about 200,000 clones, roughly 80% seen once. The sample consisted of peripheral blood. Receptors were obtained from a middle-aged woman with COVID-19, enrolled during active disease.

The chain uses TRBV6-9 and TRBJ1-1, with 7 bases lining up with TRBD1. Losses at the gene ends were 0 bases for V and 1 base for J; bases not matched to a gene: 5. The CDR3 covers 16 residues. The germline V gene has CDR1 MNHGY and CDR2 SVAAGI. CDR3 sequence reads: CASSYSRQGGNTEAFF. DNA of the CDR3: TGTGCCAGCAGTTATTCGCGACAGGGAGGGAACACTGAAGCTTTCTTT.

The CDR3 spells CASSFDRSTGELFF. The CDR3 coding sequence is TGTGCCAGCAGTTTCGACAGGTCCACCGGGGAGCTGTTTTTT. The rearrangement uses TRBV5-4 and TRBJ2-2; tentative D call: TRBD1 (6 bases). The germline gives CDR1 SGHNT, CDR2 YYREEE (reference sequence). Between the trimmed V and J ends, which lost 5 bases and 4 bases, there was a span of 12 bases. The CDR3 totals 14 residues.

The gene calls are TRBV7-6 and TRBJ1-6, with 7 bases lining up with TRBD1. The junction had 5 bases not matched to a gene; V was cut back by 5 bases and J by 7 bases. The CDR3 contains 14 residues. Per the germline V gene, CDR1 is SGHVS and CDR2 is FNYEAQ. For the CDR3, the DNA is TGTGCCAGCAGCGCGGGACAGCCGAATTCACCCCTCCACTTT. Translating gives CASSAGQPNSPLHF.

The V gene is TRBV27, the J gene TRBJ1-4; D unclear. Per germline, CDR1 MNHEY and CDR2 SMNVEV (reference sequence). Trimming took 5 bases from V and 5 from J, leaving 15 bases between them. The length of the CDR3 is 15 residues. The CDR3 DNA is TGTGCCAGCAGTCTCAGCGACGGAGGGAATGAAAAACTGTTTTTT. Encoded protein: CASSLSDGGNEKLFF.

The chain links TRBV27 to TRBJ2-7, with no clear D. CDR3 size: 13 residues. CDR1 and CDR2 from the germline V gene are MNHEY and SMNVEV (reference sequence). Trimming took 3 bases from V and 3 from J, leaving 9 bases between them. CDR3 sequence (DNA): TGTGCCAGCAGTTTCGGCGGTTACTACGAGCAGTACTTC. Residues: CASSFGGYYEQYF.

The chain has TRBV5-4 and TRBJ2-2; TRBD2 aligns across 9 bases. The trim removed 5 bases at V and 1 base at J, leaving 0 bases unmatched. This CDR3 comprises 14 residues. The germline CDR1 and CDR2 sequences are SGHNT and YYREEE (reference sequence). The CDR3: CASRTSGNTGELFF. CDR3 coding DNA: TGTGCCAGCAGGACTAGCGGGAACACCGGGGAGCTGTTTTTT.

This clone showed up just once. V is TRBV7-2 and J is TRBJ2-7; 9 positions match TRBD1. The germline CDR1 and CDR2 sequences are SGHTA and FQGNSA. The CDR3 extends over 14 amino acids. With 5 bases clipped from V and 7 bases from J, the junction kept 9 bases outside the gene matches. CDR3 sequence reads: CASSPVQGAWEQYF. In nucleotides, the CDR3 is TGTGCCAGCAGCCCGGTACAGGGGGCGTGGGAGCAGTACTTC.

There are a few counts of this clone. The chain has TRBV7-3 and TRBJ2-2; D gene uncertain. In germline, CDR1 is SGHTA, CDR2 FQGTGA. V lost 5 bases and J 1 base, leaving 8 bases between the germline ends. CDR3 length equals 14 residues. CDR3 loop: CASSPPGNTGELFF. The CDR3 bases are TGTGCCAGCAGCCCCCCCGGGAACACCGGGGAGCTGTTTTTT.

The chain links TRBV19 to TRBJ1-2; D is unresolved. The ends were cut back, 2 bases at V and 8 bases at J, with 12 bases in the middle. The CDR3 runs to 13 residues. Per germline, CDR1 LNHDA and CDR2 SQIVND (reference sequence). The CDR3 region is CASSITGIGGYTF. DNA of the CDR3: TGTGCCAGTAGTATAACCGGGATAGGAGGCTACACCTTC.

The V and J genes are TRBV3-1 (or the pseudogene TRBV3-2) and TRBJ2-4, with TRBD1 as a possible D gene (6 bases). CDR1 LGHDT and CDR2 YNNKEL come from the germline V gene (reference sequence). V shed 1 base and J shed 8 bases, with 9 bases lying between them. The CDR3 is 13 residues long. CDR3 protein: CASSQGTVDIQYF. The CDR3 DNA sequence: TGTGCCAGCAGCCAAGGGACAGTTGACATTCAGTACTTC.